What follows are 20 T cell receptor beta chains derived from one specimen sequenced in a study of CD8+ T cells in alopecia areata. Isolated RNA was reverse transcribed into cDNA used as the sequencing template. Some clones are missing from TCRdb's copy, which holds only in-frame ones; the method was immunoSEQ multiplex PCR. There are a few hundred thousand clones in the sample; more than 30% occur only once, and 0.45% to 0.55% lies in the top ten. Described treatment: oral pan-JAK inhibitor, 5-10 mg twice daily. The source material was CD4+ T cells sorted from blood, sampled between weeks 30 and 35, from a patient treated with tofacitinib. The receptors come from a human donor with alopecia areata.

This clone showed up just a few times. The chain recombines TRBV6-5 with TRBJ2-2; D is undetermined. Trimming took 5 bases from V and 5 from J, leaving 12 bases between them. This CDR3 has 14 residues. Germline CDR1 reads MNHEY; CDR2 reads SVGAGI. The CDR3 nucleotides are TGTGCCAGCAGTCCCCCCGAATTGACCGGGGAGCTGTTTTTT. This gives the protein CASSPPELTGELFF.

This sequence joins TRBV27 and TRBJ1-2; 9 bases line up with TRBD1. Germline CDR1 and CDR2: MNHEY and SMNVEV (reference sequence). Trimming at V came to 0 bases and at J to 3 bases, leaving 5 bases not matched to a gene. This CDR3 is built from 16 residues. The CDR3 nucleotides are TGTGCCAGCAGTTTATCCCTGGGACAGGGAGACTATGGCTACACCTTC. It is translated as CASSLSLGQGDYGYTF.

The rearrangement links TRBV4-2 to TRBJ2-1; 16 positions agree with TRBD2. The V and J ends lost 1 base and 6 bases, in that order; junction bases with no gene match: 6. Germline CDR1 and CDR2: LGHNA and YNFKEQ. The CDR3 runs to 18 residues. In DNA form, the CDR3 reads TGTGCCAGCAGCCAAGTGGGACTAGCGGGAGGGACGGGCAATGAGCAGTTCTTC. This translates into CASSQVGLAGGTGNEQFF.

The chain uses TRBV19 and TRBJ2-1; 7 nucleotides agree with TRBD1. CDR1 and CDR2 from the germline V gene are LNHDA and SQIVND (reference sequence). This CDR3 region has 15 residues. The J segment lost 2 bases and the V segment lost 0 bases, leaving 1 base of the junction unmatched. DNA for the CDR3: TGTGCCAGTAGTATAGAAGGACAGGCCTACAATGAGCAGTTCTTC. Translation: CASSIEGQAYNEQFF.

The J gene is TRBJ2-2, the V gene TRBV5-1; perhaps TRBD1 as D (6 bases). The V end lost 0 bases, the J end lost 6 bases, and 9 bases lay between the germline ends. Germline V gene sequence: CDR1 SGHRS, CDR2 YFSETQ. This CDR3 has 14 residues. Written as DNA, the CDR3 is TGCGCCAGCAGCTTGGAACACAGGGCCGGGGAGCTGTTTTTT. Translated: CASSLEHRAGELFF.

This clone was detected a few times. The chain has TRBV7-9 and TRBJ1-2; a weak D match, TRBD1 (5 bases). Germline V gene data show CDR1 as SEHNR and CDR2 as FQNEAQ (reference sequence). CDR3 length equals 12 residues. Trimming cost V 2 bases and J 6 bases, with 7 bases left between them. CDR3 in DNA: TGTGCCAGCAGCTTACAGGGAAATGGCTACACCTTC. This translates into CASSLQGNGYTF.

This clone was observed a handful of times. The chain recombines TRBV7-2 with TRBJ2-5; no clear D gene. Near its end, the DNA agrees better with TRBJ2-7, so the J call may be wrong. CDR3 size: 12 residues. Looked up from germline, CDR1 is SGHTA and CDR2 is FQGNSA. CDR3 amino acids: CASSLFSYEQYF. CDR3 nucleotides: TGTGCCAGCAGCTTATTCAGCTACGAGCAGTACTTC.

The table lists this clone with a few counts. The CDR3: CASSAPGTGRSPLHF. The CDR3 coding sequence is TGTGCCAGCAGCGCCCCCGGGACAGGGCGATCACCCCTCCACTTT. J is TRBJ1-6 and V is TRBV7-9; 9 positions agree with TRBD1. CDR1 is SEHNR and CDR2 is FQNEAQ in the germline V gene (reference sequence). There are 15 residues in the CDR3. Trimming cost V 5 bases and J 10 bases; bases outside gene matches: 9.

This clone appeared once. V usage is TRBV30 and J usage is TRBJ1-2, with 8 bases fitting TRBD1. The CDR3 sequence is 11 residues long. V lost 5 bases to trimming and J lost 4 bases; unmatched junction nucleotides: 0. Per germline, CDR1 GTSNPN and CDR2 SVGIG (reference sequence). CDR3 amino acids: CAWGQGYGYTF. The DNA for the CDR3 is TGTGCCTGGGGACAGGGCTATGGCTACACCTTC.

Only a few counts were recorded for this clone. This sequence joins TRBV18 and TRBJ2-5; the D is unclear. The CDR3 contains 12 residues. V lost 4 bases and J 1 base, leaving 4 bases between the germline ends. The germline CDR1 and CDR2 sequences are KGHSH and LQKENI. Here the CDR3 DNA reads TGTGCCAGCTCACTCATCCAAGAGACCCAGTACTTC. This gives the protein CASSLIQETQYF.

This clone has more than one count but fewer than ten. The chain joins TRBV29-1 to TRBJ2-3; possible D gene TRBD2, 6 bases. There are 13 residues in the CDR3. The V and J ends lost 7 bases and 1 base respectively, with 12 bases between them. CDR1 is SQVTM, CDR2 ANQGSEA, per germline. DNA for the CDR3: TGCAGCGCCGGGGGACTCGGCACAGATACGCAGTATTTT. Translated: CSAGGLGTDTQYF.

This chain uses TRBV29-1 with TRBJ1-1, with D possibly matching TRBD1 (5 bases). From germline, CDR1 is SQVTM and CDR2 ANQGSEA. The V and J ends lost 5 bases and 5 bases respectively, with 15 bases between them. CDR3 length equals 13 residues. CDR3 bases: TGCAGCGTTCTAGGGCCCCGGGGGACTGAAGCTTTCTTT. Amino acid sequence: CSVLGPRGTEAFF.

The chain couples TRBV29-1 to TRBJ1-5; D is possibly TRBD1 (5 bases). Germline V gives CDR1 SQVTM, CDR2 ANQGSEA. Trimming cost V 4 bases and J 7 bases, with 17 bases left between them. This CDR3 spans 14 amino acids. CDR3 nucleotide sequence: TGCAGCGTTGCTCAAGGGGTAGTTGGCCAGCCCCAGCATTTT. It encodes CSVAQGVVGQPQHF.

V usage is TRBV2 and J usage is TRBJ2-5; D call uncertain. Trimming removed 1 base at V and 7 bases at J, with 13 bases between. Germline V CDR1 and CDR2: SNHLY, FYNNEI. CDR3 length: 14 amino acids. CDR3 residues: CASSEGTRVGTQYF. The CDR3 DNA reads TGTGCCAGCAGTGAAGGGACCCGAGTGGGGACCCAGTACTTC.

V is TRBV5-1 and J is TRBJ2-1, with 16 bases matching TRBD2. This CDR3 is built from 20 residues. After removal of 0 bases from V and 5 bases from J, the junction contained 11 bases not matched to a gene. From germline, CDR1 is SGHRS and CDR2 YFSETQ. The CDR3 nucleotides are TGCGCCAGCAGCTTGGCCGGGACTAGCGGGGGGGCCGACCCTAACAATGAGCAGTTCTTC. Amino acid sequence: CASSLAGTSGGADPNNEQFF.

This chain uses TRBV6-4 with TRBJ2-2, with 10 positions matching TRBD1. J gave up 4 bases and V 10 bases, and 3 bases lay outside the gene matches. The length of the CDR3 is 13 residues. Germline V lookup: CDR1 MRHNA, CDR2 SNTAGT. Here the CDR3 reads CATGQGGTGELFF. CDR3 nucleotides: TGTGCCACCGGACAGGGGGGCACCGGGGAGCTGTTTTTT.

In its sample, this clone was seen a few times. This chain uses TRBV19 with TRBJ1-2; 8 bases are shared with TRBD1. The CDR3 length is 16 residues. V lost 6 bases, J lost 8 bases, and 17 bases stayed unmatched. Per the germline V gene, CDR1 is LNHDA and CDR2 is SQIVND (reference sequence). The CDR3 bases are TGTGCCAGTAGCGGCACTGGGAGGCAGGGGGCTGACGGCTACACCTTC. Translating gives CASSGTGRQGADGYTF.

V and J are TRBV10-3 and TRBJ1-1, with TRBD1 matching over 7 bases. CDR1 ENHRY and CDR2 SYGVKD come from the germline V gene. V was clipped by 8 bases and J by 5 bases; unmatched bases: 8. The CDR3 loop spans 13 amino acids. CDR3 in DNA: TGTGCCATCCGGGACAGCTGGAGAACTGAAGCTTTCTTT. Protein sequence: CAIRDSWRTEAFF.

This clone was counted between two and nine times. This rearrangement joins TRBV10-3 to TRBJ2-7; D might be TRBD1 (5 bases). The V end was cut by 4 bases, the J end by 4 bases, with 8 bases between. This CDR3 contains 12 residues. Germline V lookup: CDR1 ENHRY, CDR2 SYGVKD. In nucleotides, the CDR3 is TGTGCCATCAGTGTAGGGGAATACGAGCAGTACTTC. Its protein product is CAISVGEYEQYF.

This clone was detected a few times. The CDR3 spells CASSYQETQYF. The CDR3 DNA sequence: TGTGCCAGCAGTTACCAAGAGACCCAGTACTTC. The chain has TRBV27 and TRBJ2-5; no reliable D call. Trimming cost V 4 bases and J 0 bases, with 0 bases left between them. This CDR3 comprises 11 residues. CDR1 MNHEY and CDR2 SMNVEV come from the germline V gene (reference sequence).